This T cell receptor beta chain was captured by sequencing in a study of blood T cell repertoires in COVID-19. Study details: Whether acute or convalescent, the COVID-19 samples came from the United States, Italy and Spain. PBMCs, B-cell-depleted T cells, or T cells provided the cDNA or gDNA that made up the material.

Authors' processing steps: Reference gene primer amplification yielded estimated nucleated cell counts. Assay used: immunoSEQ multiplex PCR; TCRdb lists only in-frame clones, some missing. V, J and clone size were drawn from that table, and D and trimming were deduced from the DNA. The sample shows about 150,000 clones, 84% of them seen only once. In this sample, this clone turned up a few times. The specimen was peripheral blood. This TCR derives from a young man with active or convalescent COVID-19.

CDR3 nucleotides: TGTGCCACCAGCGATTTAAGACCGGGACTTAGAGATACGCAGTATTTT. Encoded protein: CATSDLRPGLRDTQYF. The V call is TRBV15, the J call TRBJ2-3; TRBD2 might be the D (6 bases). CDR1 and CDR2 from the germline V gene are LNHNV and YYDKDF (reference sequence). Trimming removed 5 bases at V and 5 bases at J, with 20 bases between. The CDR3 covers 16 residues.